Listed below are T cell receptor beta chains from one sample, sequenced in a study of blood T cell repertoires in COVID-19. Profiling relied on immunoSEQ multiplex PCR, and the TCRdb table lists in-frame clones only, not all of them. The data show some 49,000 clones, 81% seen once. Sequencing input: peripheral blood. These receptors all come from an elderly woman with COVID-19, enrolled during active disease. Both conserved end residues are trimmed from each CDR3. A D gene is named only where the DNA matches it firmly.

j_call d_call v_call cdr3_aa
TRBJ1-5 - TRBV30 AWNPGISNQPQH
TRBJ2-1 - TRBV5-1 ASSAGSYNEQF
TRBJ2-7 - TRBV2 ASTRQPYEQY
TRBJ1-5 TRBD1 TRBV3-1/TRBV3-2 ASSTGQGHQPQH
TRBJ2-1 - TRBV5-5 ASSGLPRANEQF
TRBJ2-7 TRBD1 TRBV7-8 ASSKGGVSSLEQY
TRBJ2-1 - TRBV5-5 ASSLAITRFVGNEQF
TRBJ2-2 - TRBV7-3 ASTTTITGELF
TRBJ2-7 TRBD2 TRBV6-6 ASSYFGTSGRYEQY
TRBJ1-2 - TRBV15 ATSKRGGAGNYGYT
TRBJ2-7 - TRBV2 ASKPGVYEQY
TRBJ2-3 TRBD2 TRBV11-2 ASRNLAGGSTDTQY
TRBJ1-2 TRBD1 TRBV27 ASSSMGKTGQGYT
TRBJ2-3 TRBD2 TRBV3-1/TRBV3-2 ASSGWRGIQDTQY
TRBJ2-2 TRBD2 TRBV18 ASSPRLAEGNTGELF
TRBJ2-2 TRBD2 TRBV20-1 SASIGSGSATGELF
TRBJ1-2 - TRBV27 ASSLRQNYGYT